This passage covers 25 T cell receptor beta chains from one sample sequenced in a study of shared T cell receptors in the human thymus. Data came from immunoSEQ multiplex PCR; TCRdb stores just in-frame clones and leaves some out. This sample has roughly 660,000 clones, with 88% found just once. The same data also went into a second study, on human thymus T cells.

Sample: thymocytes. The receptors come from a boy under three years old with a congenital heart defect.

The chain uses TRBV27 and TRBJ1-5, with TRBD1 matching 8 bases. The CDR3 runs 15 residues. Germline V gene data show CDR1 as MNHEY and CDR2 as SMNVEV (reference sequence). Trimming took 2 bases from V and 6 from J; bases not matched to a gene: 6. DNA of the CDR3: TGTGCCAGCAGTTTAGGACAGGGAAAGAGTCAGCCCCAGCATTTT. Translation: CASSLGQGKSQPQHF.

This chain uses TRBV19 with TRBJ2-7; tentatively, D is TRBD2 (6 bases). The CDR3 is made up of 16 amino acids. V gave up 5 bases and J gave up 0 bases, with 17 bases separating them. Per the germline V gene, CDR1 is LNHDA and CDR2 is SQIVND (reference sequence). The CDR3 coding sequence is TGTGCCAGTAGTTTACTCGGCGGGGATGTCTCCTACGAGCAGTACTTC. Translated, it gives CASSLLGGDVSYEQYF.

This sequence joins TRBV19 and TRBJ2-1; maybe TRBD2 (6 bases). This CDR3 has 15 residues. Trimming took off 1 base at V and 6 bases at J, with 13 bases between the two ends. Germline CDR1 reads LNHDA; CDR2 reads SQIVND (reference sequence). The CDR3 loop is CASSIVASERNEQFF. CDR3 sequence (DNA): TGTGCCAGTAGTATAGTCGCTAGCGAGCGCAATGAGCAGTTCTTC.

This sequence joins TRBV11-2 and TRBJ2-3; D remains ambiguous. The CDR3 extends over 13 amino acids. Germline-derived CDR1 and CDR2 are SGHAT and FQNNGV. V dropped 2 bases and J dropped 1 base, with 4 bases sitting between them. CDR3 DNA sequence: TGTGCCAGCAGCTTACAGGGCACAGATACGCAGTATTTT. The encoded protein is CASSLQGTDTQYF. The variable domain in full, completed from reference TRBV11-2 and TRBJ2-3, reads EAGVAQSPRYKIIEKRQSVAFWCNPISGHATLYWYQQILGQGPKLLIQFQNNGVVDDSQLPKDRFSAERLKGVDSTLKIQPAKLEDSAVYLCASSLQGTDTQYFGPGTRLTVL.

CDR3 loop: CASSQERLGDRDNEQFF. CDR3 coding DNA: TGCGCCAGCAGCCAAGAGCGCCTCGGAGACAGAGACAATGAGCAGTTCTTC. V and J are TRBV4-3 and TRBJ2-1, with a possible D match to TRBD1 (5 bases). Germline V gene lookup returns CDR1 LGHNA and CDR2 YSLEER. V was shortened by 0 bases and J by 5 bases, with 17 bases between the two germline ends. The CDR3 is 17 residues long.

The chain couples TRBV19 to TRBJ2-2; 7 nucleotides align to TRBD2. The CDR3 consists of 14 residues. The junction had 7 bases not matched to a gene; V was cut back by 8 bases and J by 4 bases. The germline V gene has CDR1 LNHDA and CDR2 SQIVND (reference sequence). CDR3 nucleotides: TGTGCCAGTGCCCTGGCGGGAGTCACCGGGGAGCTGTTTTTT. This encodes CASALAGVTGELFF.

Only a few counts were recorded for this clone. V usage is TRBV7-9 and J usage is TRBJ1-1, with 7 bases fitting TRBD1. Unmatched junction bases numbered 7, after V lost 5 bases and J lost 7 bases. CDR1 SEHNR and CDR2 FQNEAQ come from the germline V gene (reference sequence). CDR3 length: 13 residues. The CDR3 is CASSPQYRGEAFF. CDR3 DNA: TGTGCCAGCAGCCCACAATACAGGGGTGAAGCTTTCTTT.

The chain carries TRBV11-2 and TRBJ2-1, with D possibly TRBD1 on 6 matching bases. The ends were cut back, 6 bases at V and 7 bases at J, with 22 bases in the middle. Germline assignment: CDR1 SGHAT and CDR2 FQNNGV. CDR3 length equals 16 residues. This chain's CDR3 is CASSRPAPGAGNEQFF. CDR3 DNA: TGTGCCAGCAGTCGTCCGGCTCCAGGGGCCGGTAATGAGCAGTTCTTC. The full variable domain, in which reference TRBV11-2 and TRBJ2-1 provide the parts outside the CDR3, is EAGVAQSPRYKIIEKRQSVAFWCNPISGHATLYWYQQILGQGPKLLIQFQNNGVVDDSQLPKDRFSAERLKGVDSTLKIQPAKLEDSAVYLCASSRPAPGAGNEQFFGPGTRLTVL.

The chain recombines TRBV5-4 with TRBJ1-2, with D maybe TRBD1 (5 bases). CDR3 length: 12 residues. Germline lookup yields CDR1 SGHNT and CDR2 YYREEE (reference sequence). The V gene lost 6 bases and the J gene lost 3 bases, with 9 bases spanning the gap. CDR3 DNA sequence: TGTGCCAGCAATGGGGCAGACTATGGCTACACCTTC. It codes for CASNGADYGYTF.

The J gene is TRBJ2-5, the V gene TRBV7-9, with 9 bases lining up with TRBD1. V lost 5 bases, J lost 1 base, and 8 bases stayed unmatched. Germline values: CDR1 SEHNR, CDR2 FQNEAQ (reference sequence). The CDR3 is made up of 16 amino acids. The CDR3 sequence is CASSPRRGQGQETQYF. CDR3 nucleotides: TGTGCCAGCAGCCCTAGGCGGGGACAGGGCCAAGAGACCCAGTACTTC.

The genes are TRBV11-1 and TRBJ2-5; the match to TRBD2 covers 15 bases. The CDR3 is 17 residues long. The germline V gene has CDR1 SGHAT and CDR2 FQDESV (reference sequence). The junction had 7 bases not matched to a gene; V was cut back by 3 bases and J by 5 bases. CDR3 sequence (DNA): TGTGCCAGCAGCTTGAGGACTAGCGGGAGGGCCCGGGAGACCCAGTACTTC. Translating gives CASSLRTSGRARETQYF.

V and J are TRBV11-3 and TRBJ2-1; 8 bases align to TRBD2. Trimming removed 4 bases from V and 0 bases from J; junction bases left unmatched: 11. The CDR3 covers 18 residues. Germline values: CDR1 SGHNT, CDR2 YENEEA. CDR3 coding DNA: TGTGCCAGCAGCTGCCCAGCGGGAGCGGCGCGCTCCTACAATGAGCAGTTCTTC. Protein product: CASSCPAGAARSYNEQFF.

The genes are TRBV4-1 and TRBJ2-4; TRBD2 aligns across 8 bases. From germline, CDR1 is MGHRA and CDR2 YSYEKL. The V and J ends lost 0 bases and 0 bases, in that order; junction bases with no gene match: 10. This CDR3 has 19 residues. For the CDR3, the DNA is TGCGCCAGCAGCCAAGATCGCAGCGGGGGCGGTCTAGCCAAAAACATTCAGTACTTC. Translating it yields CASSQDRSGGGLAKNIQYF.

DNA for the CDR3: TGTGCCAGCAGCCCGCGAGAAGATACGCAGTATTTT. This gives the protein CASSPREDTQYF. The gene calls are TRBV14 and TRBJ2-3; D is undetermined. CDR1 and CDR2 from the germline V gene are SGHDN and FVKESK. V was trimmed by 4 bases and J by 5 bases, leaving 7 bases between them. The CDR3 totals 12 residues.

The chain is built from TRBV7-8 and TRBJ2-1, with TRBD2 identical over 12 bases. Germline assignment: CDR1 SGHVS and CDR2 FQNEAQ. J lost 5 bases, V lost 1 base, and 3 bases had no gene match. CDR3 length equals 16 residues. Here the CDR3 reads CASSLDPSGGDNEQFF. The CDR3 coding sequence is TGTGCCAGCAGCTTAGATCCTAGCGGGGGGGACAATGAGCAGTTCTTC.

The V gene is TRBV29-1, the J gene TRBJ2-1; TRBD2 aligns across 7 bases. The V gene's germline CDR1 is SQVTM and CDR2 ANQGSEA. The ends lost 6 bases at V and 6 bases at J; junction bases unmatched: 5. The CDR3 spans 12 residues. The CDR3 nucleotides are TGCAGCGTCCGCGGGGGATCCAATGAGCAGTTCTTC. As protein: CSVRGGSNEQFF.

This chain connects TRBV7-8 to TRBJ2-7; 13 nucleotides match TRBD2. This CDR3 has 19 amino acids. Germline V gene sequence: CDR1 SGHVS, CDR2 FQNEAQ. J gave up 3 bases and V 3 bases, and 14 bases lay outside the gene matches. The CDR3 nucleotides are TGTGCCAGCAGCTTCGGCGGCAGCAGGACTAGCGGGAGAGGCTACGAGCAGTACTTC. This translates into CASSFGGSRTSGRGYEQYF.

V and J are TRBV28 and TRBJ2-7; 7 bases line up with TRBD2. The CDR3 is 14 amino acids. Germline loops: CDR1 MDHEN, CDR2 SYDVKM. V shed 5 bases, J shed 2 bases, and the junction held 6 bases outside the gene matches. The CDR3 sequence: CASSPSGGAYEQYF. The CDR3, as DNA: TGTGCCAGCAGTCCTAGCGGAGGGGCCTACGAGCAGTACTTC.

The rearrangement uses TRBV9 and TRBJ2-1; no clear D. CDR3 size: 15 residues. With 0 bases removed from V and 4 bases from J, the gap between germline ends came to 11 bases. Germline CDR1 reads SGDLS; CDR2 reads YYNGEE. CDR3 residues: CASSVARNFYNEQFF. The CDR3 DNA is TGTGCCAGCAGCGTAGCCAGGAATTTTTACAATGAGCAGTTCTTC.

This sequence joins TRBV11-2 and TRBJ2-3; maybe TRBD1 (6 bases). CDR3 size: 15 residues. CDR1 is SGHAT and CDR2 is FQNNGV in the germline V gene. V shed 1 base and J shed 7 bases, with 15 bases lying between them. CDR3 in amino acids: CASSLAAMGANTQYF. The CDR3 DNA sequence: TGTGCCAGCAGCTTAGCCGCTATGGGGGCGAATACGCAGTATTTT. The complete variable domain, with remaining parts taken from reference TRBV11-2 and TRBJ2-3, reads EAGVAQSPRYKIIEKRQSVAFWCNPISGHATLYWYQQILGQGPKLLIQFQNNGVVDDSQLPKDRFSAERLKGVDSTLKIQPAKLEDSAVYLCASSLAAMGANTQYFGPGTRLTVL.

The chain combines TRBV5-8 with TRBJ1-4; a possible D gene is TRBD1 (6 bases). Germline values: CDR1 SGHTS, CDR2 YDEGEE. The length of the CDR3 is 14 residues. The V end lost 4 bases, the J end lost 6 bases, and 13 bases lay between the germline ends. CDR3 sequence (DNA): TGTGCCAGCAGCCCTGGGGGGGCTGATGAAAAACTGTTTTTT. Translation gives CASSPGGADEKLFF.

As regards this clone: This CDR3 is also generated by other DNA sequences in the sample. The chain links TRBV4-3 to TRBJ2-7, with D perhaps TRBD2 (5 bases). V was clipped by 0 bases and J by 0 bases, with 9 bases between them. This CDR3 spans 15 amino acids. Per germline, CDR1 LGHNA and CDR2 YSLEER. Here the CDR3 DNA reads TGCGCCAGCAGCCAAGATCGGGGTAGCTCCTACGAGCAGTACTTC. This sequence encodes CASSQDRGSSYEQYF.

The V call is TRBV4-2, the J call TRBJ1-2; maybe TRBD1 (5 bases). Trimming stripped 2 bases from V and 9 bases from J, with 16 bases between. This CDR3 spans 14 amino acids. CDR1 is LGHNA, CDR2 YNFKEQ, per germline. CDR3 nucleotides: TGTGCCAGCAGCCAACAAGCCAGGGTCGGAAGCTACACCTTC. It yields the protein CASSQQARVGSYTF.

V is TRBV4-3 and J is TRBJ2-2, with 7 bases lining up with TRBD2. The V gene's germline CDR1 is LGHNA and CDR2 YSLEER. The CDR3 contains 18 residues. Trimming took 4 bases from V and 7 from J; bases not matched to a gene: 18. CDR3 nucleotide sequence: TGCGCCAGCAGCCCAAGATATGGGGGACTACCCCTAGGCGGGGAGCTGTTTTTT. Protein sequence: CASSPRYGGLPLGGELFF.

This clone was counted a single time. The CDR3 is CASSLCSKGAKTGFGANVLTF. CDR3 coding DNA: TGTGCCAGCAGCCTTTGCTCAAAAGGGGCGAAAACAGGGTTCGGGGCCAACGTCCTGACTTTC. The V and J genes are TRBV27 and TRBJ2-6; D is possibly TRBD1 (6 bases). The V gene lost 6 bases and the J gene lost 4 bases, with 31 bases spanning the gap. CDR1 is MNHEY, CDR2 SMNVEV, per germline (reference sequence). The CDR3 is 21 amino acids.